This T cell receptor beta chain was found in a study of T cells in Graves' hyperthyroidism and ophthalmopathy. Details on this clonotype: Antigen unknown.

The CDR3 sequence is 16 residues long. Between the trimmed V and J ends, which lost 5 bases and 4 bases, there was a span of 17 bases. The germline V gene has CDR1 SGHVS and CDR2 FNYEAQ. The definition of stable Graves' hyperthyroidism was no ophthalmopathy progression within 18 months. TCR beta CDR3 sequences were amplified from RNA transcripts. The HTBI primer set drove a first-round RT-PCR of the TCR CDR3. TCRdb used MiXCR to reprocess the multiplex PCR reads, holding one entry per CDR3 protein. The sample has hundreds of thousands of distinct CDR3 sequences, roughly 40% seen once. Whole-study results and caveats: Most thyroid clonotypes expanded above 0.001 appeared in blood too.

Specimen: blood. The chain links TRBV7-6 to TRBJ2-2; the D gene is possibly TRBD1 (6 bases). This sequence originates from a man between 18 and 29 years old with Graves' hyperthyroidism. CDR3 protein: CASSEAQGPRTGELFF. The DNA of the CDR3 is TGTGCCAGCAGCGAAGCCCAGGGGCCCCGCACCGGGGAGCTGTTTTTT.